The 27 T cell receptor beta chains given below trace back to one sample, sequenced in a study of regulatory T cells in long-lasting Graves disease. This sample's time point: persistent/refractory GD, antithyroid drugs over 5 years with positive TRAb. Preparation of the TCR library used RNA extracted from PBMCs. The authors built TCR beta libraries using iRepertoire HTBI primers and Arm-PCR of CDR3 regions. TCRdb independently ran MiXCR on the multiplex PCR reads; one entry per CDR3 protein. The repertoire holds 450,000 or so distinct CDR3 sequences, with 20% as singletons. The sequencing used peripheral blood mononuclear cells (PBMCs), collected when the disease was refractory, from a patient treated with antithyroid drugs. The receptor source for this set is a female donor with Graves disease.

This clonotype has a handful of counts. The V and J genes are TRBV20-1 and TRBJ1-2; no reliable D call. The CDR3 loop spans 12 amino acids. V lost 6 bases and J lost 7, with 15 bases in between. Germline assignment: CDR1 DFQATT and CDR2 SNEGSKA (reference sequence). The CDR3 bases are TGCAGTGCCCCTGCCCGGGATGTTGGCTACACCTTC. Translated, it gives CSAPARDVGYTF.

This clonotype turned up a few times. The CDR3 region has the DNA TGTGCCAGCAGTCCAGGAGCCCCCTACGAGCAGTACTTC. Its protein is CASSPGAPYEQYF. The chain has TRBV27 and TRBJ2-7, with no clear D. The CDR3 runs to 13 residues. V lost 5 bases and J 2 bases, leaving 10 bases between the germline ends. Germline V gives CDR1 MNHEY, CDR2 SMNVEV (reference sequence).

The CDR3 bases are TGTGCCAGCAGCTTACAACGGGAGTGGTTGTTCTTC. Residues: CASSLQREWLFF. The chain combines TRBV5-6 with TRBJ2-1; possibly TRBD2 for D (6 bases). Trimming took 2 bases from V and 15 from J, leaving 15 bases between them. The CDR3 covers 12 residues. CDR1 SGHDT and CDR2 YYEEEE come from the germline V gene.

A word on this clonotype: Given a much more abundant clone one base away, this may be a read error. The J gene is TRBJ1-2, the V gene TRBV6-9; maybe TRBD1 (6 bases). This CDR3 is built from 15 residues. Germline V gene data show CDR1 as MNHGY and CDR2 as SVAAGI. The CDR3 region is CASSYNEGEAYGYIF. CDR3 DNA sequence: TGTGCCAGCAGTTACAACGAGGGGGAGGCCTATGGCTACATCTTC.

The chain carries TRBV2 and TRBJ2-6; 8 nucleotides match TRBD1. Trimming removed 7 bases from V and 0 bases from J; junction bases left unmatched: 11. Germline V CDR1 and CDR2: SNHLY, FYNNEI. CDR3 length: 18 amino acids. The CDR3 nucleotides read TGTGCCAGCACCGAGGAGGGACAGGACTACTCTGGGGCCAACGTCCTGACTTTC. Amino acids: CASTEEGQDYSGANVLTF.

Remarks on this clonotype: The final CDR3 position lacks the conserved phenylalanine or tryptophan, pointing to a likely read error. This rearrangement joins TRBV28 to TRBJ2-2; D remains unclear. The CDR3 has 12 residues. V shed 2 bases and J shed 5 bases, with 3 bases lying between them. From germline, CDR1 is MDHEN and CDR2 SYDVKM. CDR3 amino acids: CASSLITGELFL. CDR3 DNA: TGTGCCAGCAGTTTAATAACCGGGGAGCTGTTTCTT.

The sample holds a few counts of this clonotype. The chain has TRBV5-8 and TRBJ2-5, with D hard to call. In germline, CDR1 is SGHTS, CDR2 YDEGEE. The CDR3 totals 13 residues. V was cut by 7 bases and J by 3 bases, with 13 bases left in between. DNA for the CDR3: TGTGCCAGCCCACCCGGGCTAGAAGAGACCCAGTACTTC. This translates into CASPPGLEETQYF.

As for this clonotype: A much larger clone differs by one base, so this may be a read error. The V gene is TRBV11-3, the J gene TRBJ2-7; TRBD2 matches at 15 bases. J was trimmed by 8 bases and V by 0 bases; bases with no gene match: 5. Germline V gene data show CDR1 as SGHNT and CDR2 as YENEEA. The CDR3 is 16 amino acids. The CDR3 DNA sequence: TGTGCCAGCAGCTTAGAGGGGACTAGCGGGGGGTACAAGCAGTACTTC. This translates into CASSLEGTSGGYKQYF.

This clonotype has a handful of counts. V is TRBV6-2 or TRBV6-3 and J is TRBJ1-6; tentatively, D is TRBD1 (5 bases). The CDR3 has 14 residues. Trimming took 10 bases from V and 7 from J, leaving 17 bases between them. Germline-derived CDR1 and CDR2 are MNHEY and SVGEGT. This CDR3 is CAISLGTDNSPLHF. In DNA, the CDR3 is TGTGCCATCTCACTAGGGACTGACAATTCACCCCTCCACTTT.

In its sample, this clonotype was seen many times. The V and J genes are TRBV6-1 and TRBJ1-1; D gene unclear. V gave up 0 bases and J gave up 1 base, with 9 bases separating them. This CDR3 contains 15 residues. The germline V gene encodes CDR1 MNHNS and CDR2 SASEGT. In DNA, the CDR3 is TGTGCCAGCAGTGAAGCGCTCTGGTGGAACACTGAAGCTTTCTTT. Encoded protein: CASSEALWWNTEAFF.

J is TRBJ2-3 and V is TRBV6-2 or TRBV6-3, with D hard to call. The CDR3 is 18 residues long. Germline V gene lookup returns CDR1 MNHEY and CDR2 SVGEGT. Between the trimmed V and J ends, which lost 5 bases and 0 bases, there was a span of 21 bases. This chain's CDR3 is CASSEVLFGGSSTDTQYF. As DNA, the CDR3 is TGTGCCAGCAGTGAAGTTCTCTTCGGCGGCTCTAGCACAGATACGCAGTATTTT.

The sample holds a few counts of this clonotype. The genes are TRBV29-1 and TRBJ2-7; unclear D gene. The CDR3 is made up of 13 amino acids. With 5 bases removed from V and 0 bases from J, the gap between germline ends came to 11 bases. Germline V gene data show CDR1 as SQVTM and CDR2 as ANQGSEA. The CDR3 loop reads CSVQAQTSYEQYF. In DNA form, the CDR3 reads TGCAGCGTTCAGGCTCAAACCTCCTACGAGCAGTACTTC.

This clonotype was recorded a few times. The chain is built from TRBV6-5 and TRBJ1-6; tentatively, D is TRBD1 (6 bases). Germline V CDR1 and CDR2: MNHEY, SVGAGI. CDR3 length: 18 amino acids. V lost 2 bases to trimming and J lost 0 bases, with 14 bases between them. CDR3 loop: CASSYGGTLSSYNSPLHF. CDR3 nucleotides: TGTGCCAGCAGTTACGGAGGGACATTGAGCTCCTATAATTCACCCCTCCACTTT.

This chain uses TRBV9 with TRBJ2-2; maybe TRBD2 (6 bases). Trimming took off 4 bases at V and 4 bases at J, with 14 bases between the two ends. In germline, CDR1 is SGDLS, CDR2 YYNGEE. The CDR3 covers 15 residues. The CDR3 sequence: CASSLRLGGTGELFF. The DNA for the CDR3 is TGTGCCAGCAGCTTGAGACTAGGCGGCACCGGGGAGCTGTTTTTT.

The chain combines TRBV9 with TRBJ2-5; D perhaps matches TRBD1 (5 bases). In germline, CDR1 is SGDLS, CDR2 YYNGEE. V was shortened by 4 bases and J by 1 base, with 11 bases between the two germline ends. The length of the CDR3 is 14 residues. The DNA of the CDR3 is TGTGCCAGCAGCCCCCGACAGATCCAAGAGACCCAGTACTTC. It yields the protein CASSPRQIQETQYF.

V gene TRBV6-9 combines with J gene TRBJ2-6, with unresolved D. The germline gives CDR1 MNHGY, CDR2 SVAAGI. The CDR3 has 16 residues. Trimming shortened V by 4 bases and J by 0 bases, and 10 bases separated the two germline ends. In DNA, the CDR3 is TGTGCCAGCAGTTCCCCAGACGGCTCTGGGGCCAACGTCCTGACTTTC. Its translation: CASSSPDGSGANVLTF.

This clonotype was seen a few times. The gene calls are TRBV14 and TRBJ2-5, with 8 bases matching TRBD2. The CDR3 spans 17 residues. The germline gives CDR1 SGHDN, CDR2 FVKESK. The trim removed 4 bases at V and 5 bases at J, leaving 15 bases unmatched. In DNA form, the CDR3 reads TGTGCCAGCAGCCGGAGTCAGCGGGAGTCCCCTTTGGAGACCCAGTACTTC. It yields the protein CASSRSQRESPLETQYF.

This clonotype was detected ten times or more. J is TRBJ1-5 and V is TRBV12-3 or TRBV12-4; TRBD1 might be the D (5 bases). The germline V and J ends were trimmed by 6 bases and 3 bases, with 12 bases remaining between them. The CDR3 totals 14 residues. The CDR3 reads CASSRDRANQPQHF. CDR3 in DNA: TGTGCCAGCAGCCGCGACAGAGCCAATCAGCCCCAGCATTTT.

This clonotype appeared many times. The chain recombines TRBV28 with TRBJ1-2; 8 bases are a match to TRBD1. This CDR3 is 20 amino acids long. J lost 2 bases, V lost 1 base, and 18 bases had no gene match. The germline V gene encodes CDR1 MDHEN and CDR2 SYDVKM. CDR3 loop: CASSLFGGSRSRGRNYGYTF. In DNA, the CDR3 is TGTGCCAGCAGTTTATTTGGGGGGTCACGTTCCAGGGGGCGCAACTATGGCTACACCTTC.

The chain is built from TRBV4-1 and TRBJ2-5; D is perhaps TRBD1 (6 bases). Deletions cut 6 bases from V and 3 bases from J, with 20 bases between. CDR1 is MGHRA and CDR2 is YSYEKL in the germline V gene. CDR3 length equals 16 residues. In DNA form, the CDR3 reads TGCGCCAGCAGTCGCCCAGGGGCGGTTGCGGAAGAGACCCAGTACTTC. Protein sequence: CASSRPGAVAEETQYF.

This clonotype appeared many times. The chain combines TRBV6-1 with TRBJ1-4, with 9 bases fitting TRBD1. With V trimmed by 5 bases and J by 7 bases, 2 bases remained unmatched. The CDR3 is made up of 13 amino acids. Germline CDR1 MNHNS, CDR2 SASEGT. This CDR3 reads CASSMDRGEKLFF. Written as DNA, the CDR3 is TGTGCCAGCAGTATGGACAGGGGTGAAAAACTGTTTTTT.

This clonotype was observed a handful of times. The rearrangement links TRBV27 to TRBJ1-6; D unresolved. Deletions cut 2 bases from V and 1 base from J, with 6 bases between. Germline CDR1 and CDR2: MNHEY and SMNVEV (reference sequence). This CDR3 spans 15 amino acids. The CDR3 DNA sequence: TGTGCCAGCAGTTTAAAGGGATCCTATAATTCACCCCTCCACTTT. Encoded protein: CASSLKGSYNSPLHF.

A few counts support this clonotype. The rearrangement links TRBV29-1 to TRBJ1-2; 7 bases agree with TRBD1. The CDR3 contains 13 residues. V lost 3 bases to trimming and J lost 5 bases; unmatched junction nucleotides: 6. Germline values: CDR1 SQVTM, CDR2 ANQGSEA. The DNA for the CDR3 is TGCAGCGTTGATAGGGGGCACGGGTATGGCTACACCTTC. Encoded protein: CSVDRGHGYGYTF.

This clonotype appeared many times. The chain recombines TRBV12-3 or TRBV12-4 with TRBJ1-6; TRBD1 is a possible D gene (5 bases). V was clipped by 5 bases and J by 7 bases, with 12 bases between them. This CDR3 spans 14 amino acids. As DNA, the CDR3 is TGTGCCAGCAGTAAAGGACGGGGGAATTCACCCCTCCACTTT. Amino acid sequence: CASSKGRGNSPLHF.

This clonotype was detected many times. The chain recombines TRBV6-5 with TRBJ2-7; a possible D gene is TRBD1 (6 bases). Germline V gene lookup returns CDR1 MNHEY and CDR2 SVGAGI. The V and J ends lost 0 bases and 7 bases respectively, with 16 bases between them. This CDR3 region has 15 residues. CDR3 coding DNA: TGTGCCAGCAGTTACTCGGGGGCAGGAGGACCGGAGCAGTACTTC. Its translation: CASSYSGAGGPEQYF.

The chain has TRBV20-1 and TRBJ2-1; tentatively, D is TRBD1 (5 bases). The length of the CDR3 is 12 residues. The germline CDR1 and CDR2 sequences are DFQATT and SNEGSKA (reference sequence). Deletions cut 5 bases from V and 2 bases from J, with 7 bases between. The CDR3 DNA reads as TGCAGTGCTGAGGACACCTACAATGAGCAGTTCTTC. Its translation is CSAEDTYNEQFF.

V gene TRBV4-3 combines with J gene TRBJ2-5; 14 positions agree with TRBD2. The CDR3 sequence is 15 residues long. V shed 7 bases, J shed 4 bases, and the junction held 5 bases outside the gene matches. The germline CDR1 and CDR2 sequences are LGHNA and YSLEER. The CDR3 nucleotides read TGCGCCAGCACCTCCGGGACTAGCGGGAGAGAGACCCAGTACTTC. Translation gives CASTSGTSGRETQYF.